This T cell receptor beta chain was recovered during a study of a mutant IDH1 vaccine in newly diagnosed glioma listed by TCRdb under 2021. For the study in its entirety: Patients received eight vaccinations in weeks 1, 3, 5, 7, 11, 15, 19 and 23, corresponding to visits V03 through V10. Vaccination began 4-6 weeks after radiotherapy alone, or alongside temozolomide cycles in the chemotherapy-containing groups. Of the approximately 35 treated patients, 62.5% were male and approximately 40% were female, and a mean age of about 37 years was recorded. Before enrollment, patients had received standard therapy of radiotherapy alone, temozolomide alone, or radiochemotherapy with temozolomide; most received the combination. Peripheral blood was drawn at six visits: V03 (baseline), V05, V07, V10, V12 and V13. Longitudinal TCRB deep sequencing was performed for some 25 treated patients wherever samples were available for exploratory analyses. Results the study describes overall, beyond this receptor: Pseudoprogression appeared unrelated to alterations in the top peripheral T cell clonotypes detected by TCRB sequencing. The authors noted that analyses of patient blood samples could not be reproduced because of sample limitations. Immune responses induced by the vaccine were seen in about 93% of patients across multiple MHC alleles. Selection of PBMC samples for TCRB deep sequencing was based on availability.

For this clone: No cognate antigen has been identified for it. No qualities accompany the bases; no much larger clone lies one base away.

Germline trimming amounts to 3 bases on V and 5 bases on J, with 6 as the count of junction bases outside the gene matches. Based on the germline V gene, the CDR1 and CDR2 sequences are SGHNT and YENEEA. Including the terminal cysteine and phenylalanine, the CDR3 comprises 16 residues. Only the CDR3 part of the read is kept: 48 bases, read in frame from the first base. Explained via the paper, the time point label denotes: week 5, during vaccination. Every vaccine dose consisted of 300 ug of a 20-mer mutant IDH1 peptide in Montanide, administered subcutaneously together with topical imiquimod. The donors had newly diagnosed IDH1-mutant astrocytomas of WHO grade 3 or 4 that showed loss of nuclear ATRX. The samples were drawn from NOA16, a multicentre, single-arm, open-label phase I trial in Germany that tested a mutant IDH1 peptide vaccine in humans for the first time. Genomic DNA for TCRB sequencing was extracted from EDTA blood using the DNeasy Blood and Tissue Kit.

Receptors were amplified or captured by the immunoSEQ multiplex PCR assay. Rearranged TCR beta chain sequences were amplified using the hsTCRB Kit according to the manufacturer's protocol. Sequencing of TCRB libraries was carried out on an Illumina MiSeq. The authors' pipeline ran thus. The proprietary platform of the kit vendor was used for demultiplexing, trimming and gene mapping. TCRdb took this table from immuneACCESS and kept in-frame rearrangements with V and J called. Such tables lack part of the clones; where checked against another copy, unresolved V genes explain under half of the gap, and the rest is unexplained. V and J calls plus clone size are reproduced from that table; the DNA served to infer D and trimming. Across this sample there are around 56,000 clones, with approximately 86% seen only once. Together, the top ten hold 2.5% to 3.5% of the sample.

The chain was built from TRBV11-3 and TRBJ2-7; 14 of the junction bases match TRBD2. The sequence was collected from a woman aged 18-30 years with glioma. Some clones in this sample may be carry-over from other donors' samples. The input for sequencing was PBMCs, taken from a glioma patient whose treatment included an IDH1 peptide vaccine. The CDR3 region has the sequence CASSFPGLAGVHEQYF. Here is the DNA: TGTGCCAGCAGCTTCCCGGGACTAGCGGGAGTCCACGAGCAGTACTTC.